This TCR beta chain originates from a study of blood T cell repertoires in COVID-19. Clones were sequenced by immunoSEQ multiplex PCR, and TCRdb holds only the in-frame ones, with some missing. The sample gives about 74,000 clones, around nine tenths of which show up once; approximately 28% is in the top ten. Germline V gene sequence: CDR1 SGHTA, CDR2 FQGNSA. The V gene lost 1 base and the J gene lost 0 bases, with 10 bases spanning the gap. The CDR3 is made up of 15 amino acids. The specimen was peripheral blood. The chain carries TRBV7-2 and TRBJ2-7, with a tentative D call TRBD1 (5 bases). The TCR originated in a woman aged 80 or over with active or convalescent COVID-19. The DNA of the CDR3 is TGTGCCAGCAGCTTAGGACAGACCAGCTCCTACGAGCAGTACTTC. Its protein product is CASSLGQTSSYEQYF. The variable domain in full, completed from reference TRBV7-2 and TRBJ2-7, reads GAGVSQSPSNKVTEKGKDVELRCDPISGHTALYWYRQSLGQGLEFLIYFQGNSAPDKSGLPSDRFSAERTGGSVSTLTIQRTQQEDSAVYLCASSLGQTSSYEQYFGPGTRLTVT.